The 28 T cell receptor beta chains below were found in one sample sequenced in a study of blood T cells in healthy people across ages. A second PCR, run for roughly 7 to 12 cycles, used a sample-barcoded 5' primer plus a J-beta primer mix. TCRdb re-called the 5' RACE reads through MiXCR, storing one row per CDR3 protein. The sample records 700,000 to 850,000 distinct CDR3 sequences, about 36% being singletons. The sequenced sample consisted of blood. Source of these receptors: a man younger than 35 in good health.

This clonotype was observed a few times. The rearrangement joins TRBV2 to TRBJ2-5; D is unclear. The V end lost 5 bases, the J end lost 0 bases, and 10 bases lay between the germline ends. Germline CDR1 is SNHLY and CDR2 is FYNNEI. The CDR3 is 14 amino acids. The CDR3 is CASSRTEYQETQYF. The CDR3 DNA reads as TGTGCCAGCAGTCGTACAGAGTACCAAGAGACCCAGTACTTC.

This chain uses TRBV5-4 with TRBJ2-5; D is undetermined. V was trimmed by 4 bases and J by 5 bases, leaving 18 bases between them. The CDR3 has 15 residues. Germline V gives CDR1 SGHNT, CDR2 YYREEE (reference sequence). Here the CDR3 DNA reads TGTGCCAGCAGCATCCCGGGTCCGGCTCGGGAGACCCAGTACTTC. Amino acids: CASSIPGPARETQYF.

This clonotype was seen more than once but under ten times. The DNA of the CDR3 is TGTGCCAGCAGCTTAGCGACAGGGGGCCCTCAAGAGACCCAGTACTTC. This encodes CASSLATGGPQETQYF. J is TRBJ2-7 and V is TRBV7-2, with 10 bases lining up with TRBD1. With the DNA end fitting TRBJ2-5 better, the J assignment may be wrong. Looked up from germline, CDR1 is SGHTA and CDR2 is FQGNSA. The CDR3 contains 16 residues.

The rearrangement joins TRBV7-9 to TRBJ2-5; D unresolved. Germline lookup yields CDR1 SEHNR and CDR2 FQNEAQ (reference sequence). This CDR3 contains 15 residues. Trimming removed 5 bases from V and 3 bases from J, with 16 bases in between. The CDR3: CASSRPLHTEETQYF. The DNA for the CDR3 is TGTGCCAGCAGCCGTCCCCTGCACACGGAAGAGACCCAGTACTTC.

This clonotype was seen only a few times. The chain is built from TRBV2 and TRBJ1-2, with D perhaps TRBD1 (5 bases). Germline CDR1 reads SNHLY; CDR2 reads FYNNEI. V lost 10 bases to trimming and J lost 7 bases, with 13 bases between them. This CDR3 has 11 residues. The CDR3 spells CAMGRGTGYTF. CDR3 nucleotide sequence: TGTGCCATGGGGAGGGGTACTGGCTACACCTTC.

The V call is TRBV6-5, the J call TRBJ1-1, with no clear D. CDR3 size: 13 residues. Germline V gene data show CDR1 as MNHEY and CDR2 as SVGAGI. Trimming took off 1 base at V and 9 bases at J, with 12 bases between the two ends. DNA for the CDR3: TGTGCCAGCAGTTACTTGTCCCAGTCCCAAGCTTTCTTT. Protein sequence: CASSYLSQSQAFF.

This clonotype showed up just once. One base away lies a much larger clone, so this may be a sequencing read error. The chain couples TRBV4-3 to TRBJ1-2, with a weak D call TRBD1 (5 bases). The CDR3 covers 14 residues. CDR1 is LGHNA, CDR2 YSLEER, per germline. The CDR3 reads CASSQGTGRYGHTF. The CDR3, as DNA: TGCGCCAGCAGCCAGGGGACGGGACGCTATGGCCACACCTTC.

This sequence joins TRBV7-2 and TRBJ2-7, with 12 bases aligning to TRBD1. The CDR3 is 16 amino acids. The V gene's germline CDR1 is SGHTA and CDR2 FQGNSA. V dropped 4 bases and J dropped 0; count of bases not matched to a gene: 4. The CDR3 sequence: CASSSRDRGLSYEQYF. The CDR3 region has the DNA TGTGCCAGCAGCTCACGGGACAGGGGGCTCTCCTACGAGCAGTACTTC.

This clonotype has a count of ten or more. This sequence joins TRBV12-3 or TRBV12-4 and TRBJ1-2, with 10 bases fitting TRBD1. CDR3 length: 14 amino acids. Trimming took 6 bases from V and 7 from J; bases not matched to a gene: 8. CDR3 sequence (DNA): TGTGCCAGCAGCTTCGGGACAGGGGAGAGTGGCTACACCTTC. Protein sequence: CASSFGTGESGYTF.

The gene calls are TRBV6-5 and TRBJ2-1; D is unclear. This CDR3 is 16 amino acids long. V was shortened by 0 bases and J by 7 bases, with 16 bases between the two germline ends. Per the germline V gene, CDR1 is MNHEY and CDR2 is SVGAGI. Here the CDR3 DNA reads TGTGCCAGCAGTTACTCATTGCGCTCTCCGAGAAATGAGCAGTTCTTC. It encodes CASSYSLRSPRNEQFF.

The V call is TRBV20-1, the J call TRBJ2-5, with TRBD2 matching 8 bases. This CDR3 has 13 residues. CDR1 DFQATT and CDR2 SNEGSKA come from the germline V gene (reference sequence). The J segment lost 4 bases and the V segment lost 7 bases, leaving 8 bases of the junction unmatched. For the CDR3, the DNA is TGCAGTGTCCGGGGGGGCGGAGGAGAGACCCAGTACTTC. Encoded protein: CSVRGGGGETQYF.

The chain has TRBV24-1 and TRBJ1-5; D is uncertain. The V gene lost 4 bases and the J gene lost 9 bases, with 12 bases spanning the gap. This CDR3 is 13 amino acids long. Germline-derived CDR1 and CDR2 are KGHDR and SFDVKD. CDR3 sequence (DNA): TGTGCCACCAGTGAGGTGACCGGCGGGCCCCAGCATTTT. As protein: CATSEVTGGPQHF.

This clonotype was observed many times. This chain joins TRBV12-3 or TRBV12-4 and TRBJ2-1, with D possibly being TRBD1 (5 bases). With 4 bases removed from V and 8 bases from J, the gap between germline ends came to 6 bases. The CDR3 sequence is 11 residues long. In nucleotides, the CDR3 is TGTGCCAGCAGTTGGGGCGATGAGCAGTTCTTC. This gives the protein CASSWGDEQFF.

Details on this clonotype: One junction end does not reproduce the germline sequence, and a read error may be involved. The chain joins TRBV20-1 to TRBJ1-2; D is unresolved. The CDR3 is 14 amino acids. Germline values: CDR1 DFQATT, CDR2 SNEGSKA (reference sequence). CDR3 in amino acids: CSARDVRPGYGYTF. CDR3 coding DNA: TGTAGTGCTAGAGACGTCCGCCCAGGCTATGGCTACACCTTC.

As DNA, the CDR3 is TGTGCCACCAGTGCCTCGGACAGTCCTGAAGCTTTCTTT. Residues: CATSASDSPEAFF. The J gene is TRBJ1-1, the V gene TRBV24-1, with D tentatively TRBD1 (6 bases). The germline gives CDR1 KGHDR, CDR2 SFDVKD. CDR3 length: 13 amino acids. The V and J ends lost 5 bases and 6 bases respectively, with 12 bases between them.

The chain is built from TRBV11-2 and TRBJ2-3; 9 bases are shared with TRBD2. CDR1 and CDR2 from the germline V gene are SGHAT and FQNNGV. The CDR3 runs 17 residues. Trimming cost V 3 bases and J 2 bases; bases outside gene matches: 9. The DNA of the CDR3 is TGTGCCAGCAGCTTTCTTGGCGGGGGGGGCTACACAGATACGCAGTATTTT. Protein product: CASSFLGGGGYTDTQYF.

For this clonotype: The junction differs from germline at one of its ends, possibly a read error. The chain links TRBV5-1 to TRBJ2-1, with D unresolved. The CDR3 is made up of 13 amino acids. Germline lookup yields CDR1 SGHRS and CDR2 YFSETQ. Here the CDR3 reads CASRQSPNYELFF. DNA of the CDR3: TGCGCCAGCAGGCAGAGTCCCAACTACGAGCTGTTCTTC.

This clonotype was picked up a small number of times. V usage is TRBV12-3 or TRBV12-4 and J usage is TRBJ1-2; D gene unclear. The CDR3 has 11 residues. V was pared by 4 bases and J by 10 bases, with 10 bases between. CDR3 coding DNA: TGTGCCAGCAGTTCTGCTCTCGACTACACCTTC. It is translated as CASSSALDYTF.

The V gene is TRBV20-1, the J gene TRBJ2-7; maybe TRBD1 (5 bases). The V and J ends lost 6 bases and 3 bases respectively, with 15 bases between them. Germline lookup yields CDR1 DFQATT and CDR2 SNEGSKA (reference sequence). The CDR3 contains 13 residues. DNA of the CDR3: TGCAGTGCAACCAAGCTTGACAGCTACGAGCAGTACTTC. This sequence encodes CSATKLDSYEQYF.

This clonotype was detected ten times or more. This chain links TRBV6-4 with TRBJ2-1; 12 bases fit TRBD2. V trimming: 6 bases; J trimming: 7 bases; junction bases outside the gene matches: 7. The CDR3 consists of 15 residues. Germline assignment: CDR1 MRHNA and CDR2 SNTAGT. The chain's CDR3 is CASSPSGGAVNEQFF. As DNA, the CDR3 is TGTGCCAGCAGCCCTAGCGGGGGGGCGGTAAATGAGCAGTTCTTC.

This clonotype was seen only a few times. CDR3 nucleotides: TGTGCCAGCAGCCCGGCCGGACTAGCAGCCACCGGGGAGCTGTTTTTT. Protein product: CASSPAGLAATGELFF. The chain links TRBV7-2 to TRBJ2-2; TRBD2 matches 8 bases. There are 16 residues in the CDR3. V shed 5 bases, J shed 4 bases, and the junction held 9 bases outside the gene matches. Germline CDR1 and CDR2: SGHTA and FQGNSA.

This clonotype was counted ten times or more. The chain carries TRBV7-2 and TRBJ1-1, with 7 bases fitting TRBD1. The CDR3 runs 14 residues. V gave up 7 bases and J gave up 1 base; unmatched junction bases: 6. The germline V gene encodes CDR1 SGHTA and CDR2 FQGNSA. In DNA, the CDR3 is TGTGCCAGCACCCTACAGGGGTCGAACACTGAAGCTTTCTTT. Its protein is CASTLQGSNTEAFF.

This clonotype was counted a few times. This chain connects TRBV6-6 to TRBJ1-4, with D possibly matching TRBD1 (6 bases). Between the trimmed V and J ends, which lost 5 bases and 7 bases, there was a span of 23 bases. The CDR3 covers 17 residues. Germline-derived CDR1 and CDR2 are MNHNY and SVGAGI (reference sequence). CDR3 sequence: CASSSLGWDNWGEKLFF. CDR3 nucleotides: TGTGCCAGCAGTAGCCTGGGTTGGGACAATTGGGGTGAAAAACTGTTTTTT.

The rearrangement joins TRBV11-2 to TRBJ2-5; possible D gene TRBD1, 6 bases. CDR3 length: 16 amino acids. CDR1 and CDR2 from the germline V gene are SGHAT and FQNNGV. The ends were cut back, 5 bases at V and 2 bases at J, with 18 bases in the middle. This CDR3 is CASSLKQGGSQETQYF. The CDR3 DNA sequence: TGTGCCAGCAGCCTGAAACAGGGCGGCTCTCAAGAGACCCAGTACTTC.

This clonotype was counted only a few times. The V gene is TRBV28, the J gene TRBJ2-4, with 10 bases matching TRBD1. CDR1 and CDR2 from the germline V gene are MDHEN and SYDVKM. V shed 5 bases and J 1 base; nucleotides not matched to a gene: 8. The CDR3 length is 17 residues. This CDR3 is CASSPDGTGEAKNIQYF. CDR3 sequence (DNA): TGTGCCAGCAGTCCAGACGGGACAGGGGAGGCCAAAAACATTCAGTACTTC.

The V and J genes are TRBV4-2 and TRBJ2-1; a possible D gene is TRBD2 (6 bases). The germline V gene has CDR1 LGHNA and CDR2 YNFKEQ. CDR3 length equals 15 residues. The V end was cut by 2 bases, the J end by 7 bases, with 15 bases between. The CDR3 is CASSQISGTLNEQFF. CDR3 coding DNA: TGTGCCAGCAGCCAAATCTCCGGGACTTTGAATGAGCAGTTCTTC.

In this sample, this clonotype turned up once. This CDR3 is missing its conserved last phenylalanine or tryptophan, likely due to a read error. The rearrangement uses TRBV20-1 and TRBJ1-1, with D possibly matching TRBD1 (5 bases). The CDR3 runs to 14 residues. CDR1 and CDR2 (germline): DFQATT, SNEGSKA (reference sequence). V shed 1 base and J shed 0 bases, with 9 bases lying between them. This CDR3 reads CSARVRALNTEAFL. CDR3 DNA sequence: TGCAGTGCTAGAGTCAGGGCCCTGAACACTGAAGCTTTCCTT.

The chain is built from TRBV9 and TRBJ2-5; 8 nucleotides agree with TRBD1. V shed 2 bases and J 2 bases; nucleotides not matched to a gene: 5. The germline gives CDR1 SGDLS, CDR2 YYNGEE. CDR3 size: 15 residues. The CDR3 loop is CASSVRTGWQETQYF. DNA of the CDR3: TGTGCCAGCAGCGTCCGGACAGGGTGGCAAGAGACCCAGTACTTC.